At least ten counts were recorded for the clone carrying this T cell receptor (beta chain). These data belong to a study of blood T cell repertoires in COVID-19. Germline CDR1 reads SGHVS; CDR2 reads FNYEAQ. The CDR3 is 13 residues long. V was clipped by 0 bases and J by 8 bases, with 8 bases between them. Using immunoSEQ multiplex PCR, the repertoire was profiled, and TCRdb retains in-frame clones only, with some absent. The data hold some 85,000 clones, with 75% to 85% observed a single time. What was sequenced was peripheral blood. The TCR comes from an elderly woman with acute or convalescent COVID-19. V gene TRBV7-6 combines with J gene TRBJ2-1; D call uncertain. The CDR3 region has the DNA TGTGCCAGCAGCTTAGCTAGCATGGATGAGCAGTTCTTC. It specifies CASSLASMDEQFF.